This TCR beta chain was profiled in a study of preoperative IRX-2 immunotherapy in early breast cancer. The CDR3 is 14 residues long. The germline V and J ends were trimmed by 0 bases and 0 bases, with 3 bases remaining between them. In germline, CDR1 is SGHNT, CDR2 YENEEA. Regarding treatment: preoperative locoregional IRX-2 cytokine immunotherapy. Profiled with immunoSEQ multiplex PCR; TCRdb holds only in-frame clones, not every one. The profile shows tens of thousands of clones, around 82% of them singletons. This clonotype was obtained from a human donor with breast cancer. The sample in question was lymph node tissue, obtained after IRX-2 immunotherapy. The chain couples TRBV11-3 to TRBJ1-5; D gene uncertain. The CDR3 sequence is CASSLDTSNQPQHF. The CDR3 DNA sequence: TGTGCCAGCAGCTTAGACACTAGCAATCAGCCCCAGCATTTT.